This T cell receptor beta chain stems from a study of breast tumors, draining lymph nodes, adjacent tissues. Axillary draining lymph nodes of breast cancer patients supplied the node samples. Whole-study results and caveats: Most tumor T cells seemingly derive from lymph node, then expand in tumor. Tumor repertoires ranked between lymph nodes and nontumor tissue in diversity, with V and J gene preferences.

This clonotype was counted at least ten times. Its cognate antigen is unknown. TCRdb independently ran MiXCR on the multiplex PCR reads; one entry per CDR3 protein. The sample records some 170,000 distinct CDR3 sequences, 33% being singletons. The clonotype was recovered from a female donor with breast cancer. Some clones in this sample may be carry-over from other donors' samples. The sequencing input was axillary lymph node tissue.

The CDR3 DNA sequence: TGCGCCAGCAGGGGGGGCAGGACAAATTCACCCCTCCACTTT. It encodes CASRGGRTNSPLHF. This chain uses TRBV10-2 with TRBJ1-6, with a weak D call TRBD1 (6 bases). The CDR3 loop spans 14 amino acids. The germline CDR1 and CDR2 sequences are WSHSY and SAAADI. The V gene lost 6 bases and the J gene lost 7 bases, with 13 bases spanning the gap.